Each of the 15 T cell receptor beta chains below was sequenced from the same sample in a study of response to subunit inactivated influenza vaccine. TCRdb re-called the RT-PCR reads through MiXCR, storing one row per CDR3 protein. The sample has about 540,000 distinct CDR3 sequences, under 25% seen once. These data were also reused for a study on T cells expressing NK-cell markers. That report notes: Synthesis of TCR beta cDNA relied on 5'RACE template switching carrying UMIs.

The sample was CD4+ T cells sorted from PBMCs, taken 11 to 12 days after vaccination. These receptors originate from a man in his fifties or sixties who received an inactivated influenza vaccine.

The chain links TRBV6-5 to TRBJ2-7; 8 bases match TRBD1. Germline CDR1 reads MNHEY; CDR2 reads SVGAGI. V was pared by 4 bases and J by 4 bases, with 6 bases of the junction left unmatched. The CDR3 spans 14 residues. The chain's CDR3 is CASSSWQGAYEQYF. The CDR3 nucleotides read TGTGCCAGCAGTTCGTGGCAGGGGGCGTACGAGCAGTACTTC.

The V gene is TRBV5-1, the J gene TRBJ2-3, with D possibly matching TRBD1 (5 bases). The CDR3 runs 18 residues. CDR1 and CDR2 from the germline V gene are SGHRS and YFSETQ. Between the trimmed V and J ends, which lost 2 bases and 5 bases, there was a span of 24 bases. CDR3 nucleotides: TGCGCCAGCAGCTTTGTCCCAGAATGGGGCCTTTTTGGAGATACGCAGTATTTT. The encoded protein is CASSFVPEWGLFGDTQYF.

This sequence joins TRBV25-1 and TRBJ2-7; D not resolved. CDR3 size: 11 residues. Looked up from germline, CDR1 is MGHDK and CDR2 is SYGVNS. V was clipped by 4 bases and J by 5 bases, with 6 bases between them. CDR3 DNA: TGTGCCAGCAGTGGGATCGACGAGCAGTACTTC. It specifies CASSGIDEQYF.

In this sample, this clonotype turned up once. A read error may account for a junction end that differs from germline. J is TRBJ2-6 and V is TRBV18; D might be TRBD1 (5 bases). Germline V gives CDR1 KGHSH, CDR2 LQKENI. CDR3 length equals 15 residues. The CDR3: CASSPAGSGANVLTF. The CDR3, as DNA: TGTGCCAGCTCACCAGCAGGCTCTGGGGCTAACGTCCTGACTTTC. The variable domain in full, completed from reference TRBV18 and TRBJ2-6, reads NAGVMQNPRHLVRRRGQEARLRCSPMKGHSHVYWYRQLPEEGLKFMVYLQKENIIDESGMPKERFSAEFPKEGPSILRIQQVVRGDSAAYFCASSPAGSGANVLTFGAGSRLTVL.

The CDR3 nucleotides read TGTGCCAGCACGGTCGGGCAAACCTATGGCTACACCTTC. It encodes CASTVGQTYGYTF. The V gene is TRBV28, the J gene TRBJ1-2; the D is unclear. The germline V and J ends were trimmed by 7 bases and 4 bases, with 13 bases remaining between them. The CDR3 runs 13 residues. CDR1 is MDHEN and CDR2 is SYDVKM in the germline V gene.

The chain uses TRBV20-1 and TRBJ1-1, with D uncertain. Germline V gene lookup returns CDR1 DFQATT and CDR2 SNEGSKA (reference sequence). Trimming cost V 3 bases and J 3 bases, with 11 bases left between them. This CDR3 is built from 13 residues. CDR3 sequence: CSARWGADTEAFF. The CDR3 nucleotides are TGCAGTGCTAGGTGGGGTGCGGACACTGAAGCTTTCTTT.

The chain combines TRBV20-1 with TRBJ1-1; no reliable D call. The V and J ends lost 5 bases and 1 base respectively, with 11 bases between them. CDR3 size: 13 residues. Germline values: CDR1 DFQATT, CDR2 SNEGSKA (reference sequence). The CDR3 coding sequence is TGCAGTGCTCCCACCCCGAGGAACACTGAAGCTTTCTTT. Its protein is CSAPTPRNTEAFF.

The rearrangement joins TRBV12-3 or TRBV12-4 to TRBJ2-2, with a tentative D call TRBD2 (5 bases). The CDR3 runs 15 residues. V gave up 5 bases and J gave up 4 bases, with 14 bases separating them. The CDR3 loop is CASSTTRASTGELFF. CDR3 DNA: TGTGCCAGCAGTACCACTAGGGCGAGCACCGGGGAGCTGTTTTTT.

This clonotype was counted a few times. This sequence joins TRBV5-5 and TRBJ2-2; 9 bases align to TRBD1. The CDR3 runs 17 residues. J was trimmed by 7 bases and V by 3 bases; bases with no gene match: 13. CDR1 and CDR2 (germline): SGHKS, YYEKEE (reference sequence). The CDR3 DNA sequence: TGTGCCAGCAGCTCCCATCTGGACAGGGGAATTAACGGGGAGCTGTTTTTT. As protein: CASSSHLDRGINGELFF.

The chain has TRBV12-3 or TRBV12-4 and TRBJ1-1; D ambiguous. The CDR3 has 13 residues. V was shortened by 9 bases and J by 0 bases, with 11 bases between the two germline ends. In nucleotides, the CDR3 is TGTGCCAGTCAGCTTTTGGTGAACACTGAAGCTTTCTTT. The encoded protein is CASQLLVNTEAFF.

The V gene is TRBV10-3, the J gene TRBJ1-6, with D possibly TRBD1 on 5 matching bases. The germline gives CDR1 ENHRY, CDR2 SYGVKD. The V end lost 10 bases, the J end lost 7 bases, and 14 bases lay between the germline ends. The CDR3 runs 13 residues. The CDR3 nucleotides read TGTGCCACCCGGGACGGACTAAATTCACCCCTCCACTTT. Translation: CATRDGLNSPLHF.

This clonotype appeared a few times. In DNA, the CDR3 is TGCAGTGCTGGAACGACAGGGCCAGAGACCCAGTACTTC. It specifies CSAGTTGPETQYF. The rearrangement joins TRBV20-1 to TRBJ2-5, with 7 bases that match TRBD1. Trimming cost V 5 bases and J 4 bases; bases outside gene matches: 7. Germline V gene sequence: CDR1 DFQATT, CDR2 SNEGSKA (reference sequence). The CDR3 runs 13 residues.

This sequence joins TRBV28 and TRBJ2-1, with TRBD1 matching 9 bases. Germline trimming cut 4 bases from V and 0 bases from J; bases unmatched to any gene: 10. CDR1 and CDR2 from the germline V gene are MDHEN and SYDVKM. This CDR3 is 18 amino acids long. CDR3 region: CASSSSRTGEFSYNEQFF. The CDR3 bases are TGTGCCAGCAGTTCATCCCGGACAGGGGAGTTCTCCTACAATGAGCAGTTCTTC. The full variable domain, with the rest looked up from reference TRBV28 and TRBJ2-1, is DVKVTQSSRYLVKRTGEKVFLECVQDMDHENMFWYRQDPGLGLRLIYFSYDVKMKEKGDIPEGYSVSREKKERFSLILESASTNQTSMYLCASSSSRTGEFSYNEQFFGPGTRLTVL.

The chain has TRBV4-1 and TRBJ2-1; no clear D gene. The CDR3 has 17 amino acids. V lost 0 bases to trimming and J lost 4 bases, with 16 bases between them. The germline V gene encodes CDR1 MGHRA and CDR2 YSYEKL. The CDR3 spells CASSQDHGTRLYNEQFF. The DNA of the CDR3 is TGCGCCAGCAGCCAAGATCACGGTACCAGATTATACAATGAGCAGTTCTTC.

This clonotype was seen repeatedly, ten times or more. The chain couples TRBV7-3 to TRBJ2-1; 9 bases match TRBD2. CDR1 SGHTA and CDR2 FQGTGA come from the germline V gene. The junction had 6 bases not matched to a gene; V was cut back by 6 bases and J by 0 bases. The CDR3 consists of 16 residues. The CDR3 bases are TGTGCCAGCAGTCAGTATAGCGGGAGCTCCTACAATGAGCAGTTCTTC. This sequence encodes CASSQYSGSSYNEQFF.